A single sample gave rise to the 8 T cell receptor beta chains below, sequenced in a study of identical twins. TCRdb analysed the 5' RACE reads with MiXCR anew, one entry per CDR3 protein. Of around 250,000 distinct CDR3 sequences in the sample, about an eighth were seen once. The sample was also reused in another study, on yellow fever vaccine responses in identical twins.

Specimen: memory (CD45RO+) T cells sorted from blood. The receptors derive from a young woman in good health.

CDR3 DNA sequence: TGTGCCAGCAGCTTAAAGGGGGAGTACCAAGAGACCCAGTACTTC. Its protein product is CASSLKGEYQETQYF. The chain employs TRBV7-3 and TRBJ2-5; TRBD1 might be the D (6 bases). Germline V lookup: CDR1 SGHTA, CDR2 FQGTGA. V lost 1 base, J lost 0 bases, and 9 bases lay in between. This CDR3 has 15 residues.

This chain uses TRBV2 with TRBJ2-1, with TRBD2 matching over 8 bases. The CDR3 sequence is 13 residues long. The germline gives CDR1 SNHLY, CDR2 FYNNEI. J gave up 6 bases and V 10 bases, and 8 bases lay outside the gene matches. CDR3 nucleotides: TGTGCCACTCTCGGGACTAGTCGCAATGAGCAGTTCTTC. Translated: CATLGTSRNEQFF.

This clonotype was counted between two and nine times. CDR3 nucleotide sequence: TGTGCCAGCAGGGCCGAAAGTAGCTCCTACAATGAGCAGTTCTTC. As protein: CASRAESSSYNEQFF. The V call is TRBV6-1, the J call TRBJ2-1; D ambiguous. V dropped 6 bases and J dropped 0 bases, with 12 bases sitting between them. CDR3 size: 15 residues. Germline V gene lookup returns CDR1 MNHNS and CDR2 SASEGT.

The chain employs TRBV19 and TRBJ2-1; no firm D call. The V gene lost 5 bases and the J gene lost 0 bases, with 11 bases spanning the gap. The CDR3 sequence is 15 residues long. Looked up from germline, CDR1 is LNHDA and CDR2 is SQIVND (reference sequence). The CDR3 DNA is TGTGCCAGTAGTGACATCCCGGACTCCTACAATGAGCAGTTCTTC. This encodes CASSDIPDSYNEQFF.

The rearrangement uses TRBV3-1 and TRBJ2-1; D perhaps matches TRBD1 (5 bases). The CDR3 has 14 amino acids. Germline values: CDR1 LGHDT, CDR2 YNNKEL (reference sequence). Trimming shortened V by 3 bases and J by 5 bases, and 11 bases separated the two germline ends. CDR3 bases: TGTGCCAGCAGCCATTCCCGACAGAACAATGAGCAGTTCTTC. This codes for CASSHSRQNNEQFF.

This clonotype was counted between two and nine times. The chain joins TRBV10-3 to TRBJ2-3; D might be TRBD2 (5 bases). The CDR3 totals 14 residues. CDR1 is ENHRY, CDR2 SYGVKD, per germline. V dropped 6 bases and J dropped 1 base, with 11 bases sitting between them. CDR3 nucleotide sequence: TGTGCCATCAGGGGAAATAGCGGCACAGATACGCAGTATTTT. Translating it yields CAIRGNSGTDTQYF.

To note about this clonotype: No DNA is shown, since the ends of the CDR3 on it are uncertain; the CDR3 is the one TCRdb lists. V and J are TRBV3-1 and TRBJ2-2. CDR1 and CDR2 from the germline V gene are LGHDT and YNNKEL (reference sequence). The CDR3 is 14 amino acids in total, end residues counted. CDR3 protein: CASSPFGTPGSCFF.

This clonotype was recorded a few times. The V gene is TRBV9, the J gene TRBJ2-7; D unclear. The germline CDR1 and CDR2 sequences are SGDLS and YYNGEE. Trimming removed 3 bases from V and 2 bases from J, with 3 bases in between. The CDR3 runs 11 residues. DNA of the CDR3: TGTGCCAGCAGCGGAGCCTACGAGCAGTACTTC. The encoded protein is CASSGAYEQYF.